This passage covers 21 T cell receptor beta chains from one sample sequenced in a study of Ad26.COV2.S vaccination and SARS-CoV-2 variants. The treatment denotes: about 20 received Ad26.COV2.S at low or high dose, single or two shots; 5 received placebo; per-sample allocation not given. Day 63 after the first vaccine or placebo injection was the time point for sampling. TCRdb's table, derived via immunoSEQ multiplex PCR, lists solely in-frame clones and lacks some. This sample yields 440,000 or so clones, of which about 92% are seen a single time; roughly 4.3% belongs to the top ten. Sequencing used peripheral blood, obtained in a trial of Ad26.COV2.S vaccine versus placebo. All receptors come from a person between 18 and 65 years old who received the Ad26.COV2.S COVID-19 vaccine or a placebo.

The chain carries TRBV27 and TRBJ2-1, with TRBD2 matching over 9 bases. The CDR3 is made up of 17 amino acids. V shed 0 bases, J shed 4 bases, and the junction held 7 bases outside the gene matches. The germline V gene has CDR1 MNHEY and CDR2 SMNVEV (reference sequence). As DNA, the CDR3 is TGTGCCAGCAGTTTATCGAGGACTAGCGCGCCATACAATGAGCAGTTCTTC. Translating gives CASSLSRTSAPYNEQFF.

The chain carries TRBV5-1 and TRBJ2-3, with D possibly called TRBD1 or TRBD2 (5 bases each). The CDR3 extends over 13 amino acids. Germline-derived CDR1 and CDR2 are SGHRS and YFSETQ. The V end lost 7 bases, the J end lost 1 base, and 10 bases lay between the germline ends. This CDR3 is CASGDVRTDTQYF. The CDR3 nucleotides are TGCGCCAGCGGGGACGTACGCACAGATACGCAGTATTTT.

The chain couples TRBV18 to TRBJ1-1; D is unclear. The CDR3 spans 12 residues. CDR1 is KGHSH, CDR2 LQKENI, per germline. Trimming took off 1 base at V and 10 bases at J, with 10 bases between the two ends. CDR3 in DNA: TGTGCCAGCTCACCACGTGAGAATTTAGCTTTCTTT. Amino acids: CASSPRENLAFF.

Only one count was recorded for this clone. For the CDR3, the DNA is TGTGCCAGCAGGTTACTGACTAGCGGGAGGGGAAATGAGCAGTTCTTC. This gives the protein CASRLLTSGRGNEQFF. This chain links TRBV7-9 with TRBJ2-1, with 14 nucleotides matching TRBD2. After removal of 6 bases from V and 7 bases from J, the junction contained 8 bases not matched to a gene. Germline CDR1 SEHNR, CDR2 FQNEAQ (reference sequence). The CDR3 length is 16 residues.

The chain uses TRBV5-6 and TRBJ2-1; D possibly corresponds to TRBD1 (5 bases). V was trimmed by 3 bases and J by 6 bases, leaving 19 bases between them. Germline assignment: CDR1 SGHDT and CDR2 YYEEEE. CDR3 length: 16 amino acids. The CDR3 is CASSSASRMTANEQFF. In DNA, the CDR3 is TGTGCCAGCAGCTCCGCCTCTCGTATGACAGCCAATGAGCAGTTCTTC.

The chain carries TRBV9 and TRBJ1-4, with D perhaps TRBD1 (5 bases). Trimming removed 4 bases at V and 7 bases at J, with 14 bases between. Germline V gene sequence: CDR1 SGDLS, CDR2 YYNGEE. This CDR3 region has 14 residues. The CDR3 reads CASSPNRGGEKLFF. In DNA form, the CDR3 reads TGTGCCAGCAGCCCGAACCGTGGGGGTGAAAAACTGTTTTTT.

This chain uses TRBV4-2 with TRBJ1-4; no clear D. Trimming took 0 bases from V and 5 from J, leaving 10 bases between them. The germline CDR1 and CDR2 sequences are LGHNA and YNFKEQ. CDR3 length: 15 residues. The chain's CDR3 is CASSQDNRENEKLFF. In nucleotides, the CDR3 is TGTGCCAGCAGCCAAGATAATCGAGAAAATGAAAAACTGTTTTTT.

About this clone itself: The sample carries other DNA sequences with the same CDR3. The CDR3 coding sequence is TGTGCCAGCAGTTTGGACAGAAACACTGAAGCTTTCTTT. Translating gives CASSLDRNTEAFF. The chain joins TRBV11-3 to TRBJ1-1; perhaps TRBD1 as D (6 bases). CDR1 is SGHNT, CDR2 YENEEA, per germline. There are 13 residues in the CDR3. The germline V and J ends were trimmed by 6 bases and 2 bases, with 10 bases remaining between them.

The chain carries TRBV10-1 and TRBJ2-1; 9 nucleotides align to TRBD2. CDR3 length: 16 amino acids. In germline, CDR1 is WNHNN, CDR2 SYGVQD (reference sequence). Trimming took 5 bases from V and 0 from J; bases not matched to a gene: 5. CDR3 amino acids: CASSSKAGGSYNEQFF. CDR3 sequence (DNA): TGCGCCAGCAGTTCCAAAGCGGGAGGCTCCTACAATGAGCAGTTCTTC.

The V gene is TRBV28, the J gene TRBJ2-1; perhaps TRBD1 as D (5 bases). From germline, CDR1 is MDHEN and CDR2 SYDVKM. The CDR3 consists of 16 residues. Deletions cut 2 bases from V and 12 bases from J, with 23 bases between. The CDR3 loop reads CASSLRGGLRLRGQFF. The CDR3 coding sequence is TGTGCCAGCAGTTTAAGGGGCGGTCTTAGGCTTAGGGGGCAGTTCTTC.

This chain connects TRBV30 to TRBJ2-2; D might be TRBD1 (5 bases). Germline CDR1 is GTSNPN and CDR2 is SVGIG (reference sequence). The CDR3 is 13 residues long. Between the trimmed V and J ends, which lost 3 bases and 0 bases, there was a span of 5 bases. The CDR3 nucleotides read TGTGCCTGGAGAGGGGCGAACACCGGGGAGCTGTTTTTT. Its protein is CAWRGANTGELFF.

J is TRBJ2-7 and V is TRBV18, with D perhaps given as TRBD1 or TRBD2 (6 bases each). This CDR3 region has 15 residues. Germline CDR1 is KGHSH and CDR2 is LQKENI. Between the trimmed V and J ends, which lost 0 bases and 4 bases, there was a span of 13 bases. CDR3 loop: CASSPPTGAQYEQYF. CDR3 DNA sequence: TGTGCCAGCTCACCACCGACGGGGGCCCAGTACGAGCAGTACTTC.

This chain uses TRBV7-9 with TRBJ1-5, with 7 bases aligning to TRBD1. The V gene end was trimmed by 5 bases and the J gene end by 7 bases; junction bases not matched to a gene: 5. CDR3 length equals 13 residues. Germline V gene data show CDR1 as SEHNR and CDR2 as FQNEAQ (reference sequence). The CDR3, as DNA: TGTGCCAGCAGCGCCAGGGGGGGACAGCCCCAGCATTTT. Translation: CASSARGGQPQHF.

The rearrangement uses TRBV14 and TRBJ2-7; no reliable D call. The CDR3 contains 13 residues. The germline V gene has CDR1 SGHDN and CDR2 FVKESK. Trimming left V 3 bases short and J 7 bases short, with 13 bases between. CDR3 in DNA: TGTGCCAGCAGCCACACTCCCCCGGGTGAGCAGTACTTC. Translated: CASSHTPPGEQYF. Full variable domain (outside the CDR3, taken from reference TRBV14 and TRBJ2-7): EAGVTQFPSHSVIEKGQTVTLRCDPISGHDNLYWYRRVMGKEIKFLLHFVKESKQDESGMPNNRFLAERTGGTYSTLKVQPAELEDSGVYFCASSHTPPGEQYFGPGTRLTVT.

The V and J genes are TRBV5-1 and TRBJ1-5; 7 bases map to TRBD1. CDR3 size: 14 residues. Germline CDR1 and CDR2: SGHRS and YFSETQ. J was trimmed by 7 bases and V by 3 bases; bases with no gene match: 7. The CDR3 protein is CASSSGGQGQPQHF. As DNA, the CDR3 is TGCGCCAGCAGCTCAGGGGGTCAAGGCCAGCCCCAGCATTTT. Supplemented by reference TRBV5-1 and TRBJ1-5, the full variable domain reads KAGVTQTPRYLIKTRGQQVTLSCSPISGHRSVSWYQQTPGQGLQFLFEYFSETQRNKGNFPGRFSGRQFSNSRSEMNVSTLELGDSALYLCASSSGGQGQPQHFGDGTRLSIL.

The rearrangement links TRBV19 to TRBJ2-7; tentative D call: TRBD2 (5 bases). Germline V gene data show CDR1 as LNHDA and CDR2 as SQIVND (reference sequence). The CDR3 contains 14 residues. The germline V and J ends were trimmed by 6 bases and 8 bases, with 20 bases remaining between them. This CDR3 reads CASSTGTRELKQYF. CDR3 DNA: TGTGCCAGTAGCACCGGAACTAGAGAATTAAAGCAGTACTTC.

This clone was detected once. The chain uses TRBV7-9 and TRBJ2-7, with TRBD1 identical over 7 bases. Germline values: CDR1 SEHNR, CDR2 FQNEAQ (reference sequence). This CDR3 is 15 amino acids long. The junction had 7 bases not matched to a gene; V was cut back by 4 bases and J by 1 base. In DNA, the CDR3 is TGTGCCAGCAGCTCAATGACAGGGCCATCCTACGAGCAGTACTTC. This sequence encodes CASSSMTGPSYEQYF.

The chain has TRBV5-1 and TRBJ2-7; D may be TRBD1 (6 bases). The CDR3 runs 13 residues. V dropped 5 bases and J dropped 1 base, with 10 bases sitting between them. Germline V lookup: CDR1 SGHRS, CDR2 YFSETQ. The chain's CDR3 is CASRKQGSYEQYF. The CDR3 DNA sequence: TGCGCCAGCAGAAAACAGGGTTCCTACGAGCAGTACTTC.

The V gene is TRBV3-1 (or the pseudogene TRBV3-2), the J gene TRBJ2-7; D uncertain. V lost 3 bases and J lost 7, with 4 bases in between. Germline V gene data show CDR1 as LGHDT and CDR2 as YNNKEL (reference sequence). The CDR3 covers 10 residues. The CDR3 spells CASSHGEQYF. CDR3 nucleotide sequence: TGTGCCAGCAGCCACGGAGAGCAGTACTTC.

This chain's CDR3 is CASSLRIETQYF. DNA of the CDR3: TGTGCCAGCAGCTTGAGGATTGAGACCCAGTACTTC. The chain links TRBV7-9 to TRBJ2-5, with D unclear. V lost 3 bases and J 5 bases, leaving 7 bases between the germline ends. This CDR3 spans 12 amino acids. Germline-derived CDR1 and CDR2 are SEHNR and FQNEAQ (reference sequence).

This rearrangement joins TRBV5-5 to TRBJ2-1, with 9 bases fitting TRBD1. Per germline, CDR1 SGHKS and CDR2 YYEKEE (reference sequence). Unmatched junction bases numbered 5, after V lost 0 bases and J lost 4 bases. The CDR3 covers 16 residues. The CDR3 protein is CASSLAGTGNYNEQFF. The DNA for the CDR3 is TGTGCCAGCAGCTTGGCCGGGACAGGGAATTACAATGAGCAGTTCTTC.